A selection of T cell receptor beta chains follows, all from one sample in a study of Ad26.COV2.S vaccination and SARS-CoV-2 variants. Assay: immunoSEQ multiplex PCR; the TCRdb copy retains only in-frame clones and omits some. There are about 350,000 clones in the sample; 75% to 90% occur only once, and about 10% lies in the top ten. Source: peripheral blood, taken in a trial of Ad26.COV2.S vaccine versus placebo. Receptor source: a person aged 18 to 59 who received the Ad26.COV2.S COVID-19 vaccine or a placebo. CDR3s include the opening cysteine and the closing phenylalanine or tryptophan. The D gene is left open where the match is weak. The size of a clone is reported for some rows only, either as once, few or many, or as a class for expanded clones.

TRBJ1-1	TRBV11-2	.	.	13	CASSSQFHTEAFF	TGTGCCAGCAGCTCGCAGTTTCACACTGAAGCTTTCTTT
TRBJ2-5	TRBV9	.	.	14	CASSVVPDPAGQYF	TGTGCCAGCAGCGTAGTCCCTGATCCCGCGGGGCAGTACTTC
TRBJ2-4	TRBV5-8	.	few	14	CASSFLKVQNIQYF	TGTGCCAGCAGCTTCCTAAAGGTCCAAAACATTCAGTACTTC
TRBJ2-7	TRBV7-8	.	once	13	CASSFSNLNEQYF	TGTGCCAGCAGCTTCTCGAACCTCAACGAGCAGTACTTC
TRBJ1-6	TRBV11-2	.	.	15	CASRGLRWNNSPLHF	TGTGCCAGCAGGGGACTCCGGTGGAATAATTCACCCCTCCACTTT
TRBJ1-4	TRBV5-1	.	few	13	CASRIGSNEKLFF	TGCGCCAGCAGGATCGGCTCGAATGAAAAACTGTTTTTT
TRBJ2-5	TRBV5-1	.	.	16	CASSLAGRTTQETQYF	TGCGCCAGCAGCTTGGCTGGTAGGACTACCCAAGAGACCCAGTACTTC
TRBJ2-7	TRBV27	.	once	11	CASWSGYEQYF	TGTGCCAGCTGGAGCGGCTACGAGCAGTACTTC
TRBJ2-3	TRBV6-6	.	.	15	CASSYLGRATDTQYF	TGTGCCAGCAGTTACCTGGGACGGGCCACAGATACGCAGTATTTT
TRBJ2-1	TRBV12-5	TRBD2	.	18	CASGLVGFSSGSYNEQFF	TGTGCTAGTGGTTTGGTAGGATTTTCTAGCGGCTCCTACAATGAGCAGTTCTTC
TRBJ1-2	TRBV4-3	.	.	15	CASSQVAGANYGYTF	TGCGCCAGCAGCCAAGTAGCAGGGGCGAACTATGGCTACACCTTC
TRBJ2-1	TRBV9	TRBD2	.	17	CASSVSSGSSWVNEQFF	TGTGCCAGCAGCGTATCTAGCGGGAGTTCTTGGGTCAATGAGCAGTTCTTC
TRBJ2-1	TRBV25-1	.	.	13	CASSGGWPNEQFF	TGTGCCAGCAGTGGGGGGTGGCCCAATGAGCAGTTCTTC
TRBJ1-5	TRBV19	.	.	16	CASSIGGAWLNQPQHF	TGTGCCAGTAGTATAGGTGGAGCTTGGCTCAATCAGCCCCAGCATTTT
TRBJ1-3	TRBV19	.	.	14	CASANPGLGNTIYF	TGTGCCAGTGCAAACCCGGGACTCGGAAACACCATATATTTT
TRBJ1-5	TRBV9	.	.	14	CASSGHHSNQPQHF	TGTGCCAGCAGCGGCCACCATAGCAATCAGCCCCAGCATTTT
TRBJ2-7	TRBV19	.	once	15	CASSTGDWGFHEQYF	TGTGCCAGTAGTACGGGCGATTGGGGTTTCCACGAGCAGTATTTC
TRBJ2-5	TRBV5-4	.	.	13	CASSLGLEETQYF	TGTGCCAGCAGCCTCGGACTGGAAGAGACCCAGTACTTC
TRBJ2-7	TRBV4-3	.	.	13	CASSQGPLGVRYF	TGCGCCAGCAGCCAAGGCCCCCTCGGGGTTCGGTACTTC
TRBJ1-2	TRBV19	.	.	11	CASRILYGYTF	TGTGCCAGTAGAATCCTCTATGGCTACACCTTC
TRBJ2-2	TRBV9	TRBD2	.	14	CASSVVGRGGELFF	TGTGCCAGCAGCGTAGTCGGGAGGGGAGGGGAGCTGTTTTTT
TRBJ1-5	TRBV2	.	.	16	CASSEGQGFSYQPQHF	TGTGCCAGCAGTGAGGGTCAGGGATTCAGCTATCAGCCCCAGCATTTT
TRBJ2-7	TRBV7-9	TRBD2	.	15	CASSLQGTSRAEQYF	TGTGCCAGCAGCCTTCAAGGGACTAGCAGGGCCGAGCAGTACTTC
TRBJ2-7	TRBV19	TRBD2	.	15	CASSQIAGDDYEQYF	TGTGCCAGTAGTCAAATAGCGGGTGACGACTACGAGCAGTACTTC
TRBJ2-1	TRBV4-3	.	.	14	CASSQDINGREQFF	TGCGCCAGCAGCCAGGACATCAATGGACGGGAGCAGTTCTTC
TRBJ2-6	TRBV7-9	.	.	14	CASSLTGTINVLTF	TGTGCCAGCAGCTTAACCGGGACGATCAACGTCCTGACTTTC
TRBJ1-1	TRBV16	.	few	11	CASSRGSEAFF	TGTGCCAGCAGCCGGGGGTCTGAAGCTTTCTTT
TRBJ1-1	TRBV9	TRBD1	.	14	CASSVGQGRAEAFF	TGTGCCAGCAGCGTAGGACAGGGAAGGGCTGAAGCTTTCTTT
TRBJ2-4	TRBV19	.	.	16	CASSKGTQVAKNIQYF	TGTGCCAGTAGTAAGGGCACGCAAGTAGCCAAAAACATTCAGTACTTC
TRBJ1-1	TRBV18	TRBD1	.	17	CASSPLEYFRGHTEAFF	TGTGCCAGCTCACCGCTAGAATACTTCAGGGGGCACACTGAAGCTTTCTTT
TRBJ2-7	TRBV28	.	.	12	CASSLFTYEQYF	TGTGCCAGCAGTTTATTCACCTACGAGCAGTACTTC
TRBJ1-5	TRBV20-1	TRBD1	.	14	CSASKDRVGQPQHF	TGCAGTGCTAGTAAGGACAGGGTCGGACAGCCCCAGCATTTT
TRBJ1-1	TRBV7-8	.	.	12	CASSFGGAEAFF	TGTGCCAGCAGCTTTGGGGGGGCTGAAGCTTTCTTT